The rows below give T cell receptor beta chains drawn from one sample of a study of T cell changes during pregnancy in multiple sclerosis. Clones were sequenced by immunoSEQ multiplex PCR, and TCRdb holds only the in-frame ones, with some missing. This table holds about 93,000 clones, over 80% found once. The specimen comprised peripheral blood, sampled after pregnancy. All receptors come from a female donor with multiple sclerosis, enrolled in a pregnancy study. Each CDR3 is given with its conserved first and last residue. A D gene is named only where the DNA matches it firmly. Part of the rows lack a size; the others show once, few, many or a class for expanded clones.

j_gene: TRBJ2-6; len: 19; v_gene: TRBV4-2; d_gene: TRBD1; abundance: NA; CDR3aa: CASSQDSGTGLAGANVLTF
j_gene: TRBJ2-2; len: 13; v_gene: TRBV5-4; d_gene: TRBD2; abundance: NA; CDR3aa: CASSLPGGGELFF
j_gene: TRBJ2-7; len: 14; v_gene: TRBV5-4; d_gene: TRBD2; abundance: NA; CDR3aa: CASSLERDSYEQYF
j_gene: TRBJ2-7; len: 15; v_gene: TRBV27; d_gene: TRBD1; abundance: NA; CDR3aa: CASRKGTGGPYEQYF
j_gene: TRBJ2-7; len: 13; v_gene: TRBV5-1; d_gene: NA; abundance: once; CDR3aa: CASSLAGPGEQYF
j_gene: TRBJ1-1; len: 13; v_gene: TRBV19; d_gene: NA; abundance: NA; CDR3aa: CASKSSWQGEAFF
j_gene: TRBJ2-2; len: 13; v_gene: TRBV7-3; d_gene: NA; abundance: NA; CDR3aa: CASRQANTGELFF
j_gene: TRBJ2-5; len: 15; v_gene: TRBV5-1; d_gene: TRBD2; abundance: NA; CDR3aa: CASSNPRGGEETQYF
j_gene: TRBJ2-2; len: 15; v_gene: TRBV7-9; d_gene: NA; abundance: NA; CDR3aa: CASRDEDYVTGELFF
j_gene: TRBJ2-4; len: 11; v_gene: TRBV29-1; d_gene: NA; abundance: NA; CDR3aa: CSVLAKNIQYF
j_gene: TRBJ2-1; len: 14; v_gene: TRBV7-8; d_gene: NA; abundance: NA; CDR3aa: CASSASVSYNEQFF
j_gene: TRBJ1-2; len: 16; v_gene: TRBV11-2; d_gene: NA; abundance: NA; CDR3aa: CASSLSYATVGYGYTF
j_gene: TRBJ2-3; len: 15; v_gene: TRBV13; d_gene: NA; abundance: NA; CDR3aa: CASRVRWGGLDTQYF
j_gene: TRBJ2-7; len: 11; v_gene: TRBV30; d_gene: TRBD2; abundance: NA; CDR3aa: CAGRDYDEQYF
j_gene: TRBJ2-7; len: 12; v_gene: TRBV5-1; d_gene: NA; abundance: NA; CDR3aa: CASSGESYEQYF
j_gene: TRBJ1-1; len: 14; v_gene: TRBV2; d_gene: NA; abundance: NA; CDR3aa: CASSEQGLGTEAFF
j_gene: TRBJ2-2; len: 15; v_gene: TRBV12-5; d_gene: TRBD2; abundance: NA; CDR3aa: CASGFIAGTTGELFF
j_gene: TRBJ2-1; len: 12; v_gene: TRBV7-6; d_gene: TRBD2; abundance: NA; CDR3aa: CASSPGGGYWFF
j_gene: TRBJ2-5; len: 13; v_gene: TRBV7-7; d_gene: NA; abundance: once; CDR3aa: CASSLGSVKTQYF
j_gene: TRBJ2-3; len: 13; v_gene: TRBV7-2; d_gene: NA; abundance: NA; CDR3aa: CASSSVAISTQYF
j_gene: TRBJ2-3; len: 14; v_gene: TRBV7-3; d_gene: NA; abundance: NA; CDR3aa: CASSFRGGRDTQYF
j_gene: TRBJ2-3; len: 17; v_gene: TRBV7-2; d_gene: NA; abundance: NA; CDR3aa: CASSDFSAGTRTDTQYF
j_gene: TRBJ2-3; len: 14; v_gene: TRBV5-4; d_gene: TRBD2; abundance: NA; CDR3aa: CASSLGLHTDTQYF
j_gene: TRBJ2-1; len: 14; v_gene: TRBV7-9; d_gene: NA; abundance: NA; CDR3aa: CASSLRGDSNEQFF
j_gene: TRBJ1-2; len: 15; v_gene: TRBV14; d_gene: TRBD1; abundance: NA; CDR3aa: CASSRVGRQGPGYTF
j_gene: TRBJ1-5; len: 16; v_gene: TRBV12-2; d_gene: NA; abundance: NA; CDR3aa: CASRNSGQGYCQPQHF
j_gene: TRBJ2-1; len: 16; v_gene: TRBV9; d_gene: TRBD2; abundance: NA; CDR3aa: CASSHPSGRSDNEQFF
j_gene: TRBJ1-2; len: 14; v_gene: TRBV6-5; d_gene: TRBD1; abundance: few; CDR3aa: CASSMRGRVDGYTF
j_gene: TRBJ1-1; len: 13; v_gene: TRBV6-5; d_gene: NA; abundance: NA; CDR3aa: CASSRNQGRDAFF
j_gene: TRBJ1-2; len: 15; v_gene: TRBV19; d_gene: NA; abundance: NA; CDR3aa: CASSKRGTPFYGYTF
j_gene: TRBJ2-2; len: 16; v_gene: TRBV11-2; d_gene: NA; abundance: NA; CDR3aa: CASSPLSLGETGELFF
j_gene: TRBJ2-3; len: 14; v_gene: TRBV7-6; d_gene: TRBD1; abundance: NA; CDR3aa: CASSLGQGSDTQYF
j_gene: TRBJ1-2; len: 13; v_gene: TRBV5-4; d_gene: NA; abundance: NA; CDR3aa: CASSSGGEGPSFF
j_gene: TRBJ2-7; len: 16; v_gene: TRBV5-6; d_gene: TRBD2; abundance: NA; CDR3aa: CASSLGPAGGTGEQYF
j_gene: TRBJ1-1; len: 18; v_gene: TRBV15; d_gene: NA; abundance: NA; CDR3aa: CATSRSGDFRSLSTEAFF
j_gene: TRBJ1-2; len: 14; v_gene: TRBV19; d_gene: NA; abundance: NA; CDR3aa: CASSPRGRDRGYTF
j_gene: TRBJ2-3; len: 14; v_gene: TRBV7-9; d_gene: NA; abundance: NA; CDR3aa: CASSLWGGTDTQYF
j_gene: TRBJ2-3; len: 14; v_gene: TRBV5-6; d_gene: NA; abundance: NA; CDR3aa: CASSLAWGLGTQYF
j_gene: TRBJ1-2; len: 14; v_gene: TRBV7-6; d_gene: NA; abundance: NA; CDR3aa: CASSLALGGYGYTF
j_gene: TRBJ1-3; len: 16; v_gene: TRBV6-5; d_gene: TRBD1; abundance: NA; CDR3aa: CASSYRPGGSGNTIYF
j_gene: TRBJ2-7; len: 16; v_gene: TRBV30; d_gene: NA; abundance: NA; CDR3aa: CAWTRGWGREVYEQYF
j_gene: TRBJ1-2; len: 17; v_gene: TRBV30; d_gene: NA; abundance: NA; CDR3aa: CAWSVGGQTGVIGGYTF
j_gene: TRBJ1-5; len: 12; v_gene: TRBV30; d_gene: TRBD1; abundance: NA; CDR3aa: CAWSQGDQPQHF
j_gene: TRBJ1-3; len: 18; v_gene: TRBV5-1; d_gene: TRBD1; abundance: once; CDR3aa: CASSLGTGGISAGNTIYF
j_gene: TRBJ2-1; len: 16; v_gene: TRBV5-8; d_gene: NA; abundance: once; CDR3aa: CASSLYGGSSYNEQFF
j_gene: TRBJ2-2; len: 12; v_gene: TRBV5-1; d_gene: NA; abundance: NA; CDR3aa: CASSLQGGELFF
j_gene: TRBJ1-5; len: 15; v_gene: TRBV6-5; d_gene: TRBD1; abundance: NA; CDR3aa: CASSPDRAFNQPQHF
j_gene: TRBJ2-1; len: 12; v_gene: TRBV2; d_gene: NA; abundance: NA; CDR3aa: CASRGVVHEQFF
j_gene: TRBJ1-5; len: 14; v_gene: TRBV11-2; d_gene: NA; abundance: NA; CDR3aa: CASSLQAGNQPQHF
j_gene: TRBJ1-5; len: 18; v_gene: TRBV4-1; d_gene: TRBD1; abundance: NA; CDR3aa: CASSQGGTGPKRDQPQHF